This T cell receptor beta chain was sequenced for a study of breast tumors, draining lymph nodes, adjacent tissues. This clonotype was picked up a small number of times. Its antigen is unidentified. The germline CDR1 and CDR2 sequences are SGHNT and YYREEE (reference sequence). Trimming removed 4 bases from V and 6 bases from J; junction bases left unmatched: 7. This CDR3 region has 15 residues. TCRdb itself ran the multiplex PCR reads through MiXCR, one entry per CDR3 protein. The sample includes 200,000 to 250,000 distinct CDR3 sequences, less than 40% of them seen just once. The lymph nodes were axillary draining lymph nodes from breast cancer patients. General study findings and limits: The data were judged consistent with most tumor T cells coming from lymph node and expanding in tumor.

V is TRBV5-4 and J is TRBJ2-1, with 10 bases that match TRBD2. Material for sequencing was axillary lymph node tissue. The receptor comes from a female donor with breast cancer. Some clones in this sample may be carry-over from other donors' samples. The CDR3 loop is CASSPPGLASNEQFF. The CDR3 region has the DNA TGTGCCAGCAGCCCACCGGGACTAGCGTCCAATGAGCAGTTCTTC.